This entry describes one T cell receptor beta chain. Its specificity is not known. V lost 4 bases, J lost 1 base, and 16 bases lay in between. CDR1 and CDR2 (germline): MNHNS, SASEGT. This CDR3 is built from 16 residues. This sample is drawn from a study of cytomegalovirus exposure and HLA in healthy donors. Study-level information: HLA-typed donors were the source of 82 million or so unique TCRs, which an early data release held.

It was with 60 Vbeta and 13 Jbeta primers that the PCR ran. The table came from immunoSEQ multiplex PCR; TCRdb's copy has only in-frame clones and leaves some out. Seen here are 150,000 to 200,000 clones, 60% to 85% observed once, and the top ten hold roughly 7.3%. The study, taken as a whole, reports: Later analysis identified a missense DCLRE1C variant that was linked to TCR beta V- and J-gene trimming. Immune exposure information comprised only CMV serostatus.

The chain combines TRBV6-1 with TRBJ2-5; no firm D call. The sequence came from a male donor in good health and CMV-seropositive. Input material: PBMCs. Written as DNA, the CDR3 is TGTGCCAGCAGTGCTGGGTTGGCGGCCCCCCAAGAGACCCAGTACTTC. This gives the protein CASSAGLAAPQETQYF.